The 7 T cell receptor beta chains below all came from one sample that was sequenced in a study of T cells in localized non-small cell lung cancer. The method was immunoSEQ multiplex PCR; TCRdb's version includes in-frame clones alone and lacks a portion of them. The table lists some 64,000 clones, 81% of them singletons. Specimen: PBMCs, collected before any cancer treatment. These receptors were taken from a man aged 40 to 69 with stage II lung adenocarcinoma.

The genes are TRBV6-1 and TRBJ2-5; tentatively, D is TRBD1 (6 bases). V dropped 3 bases and J dropped 2 bases, with 13 bases sitting between them. CDR3 length equals 15 residues. Germline V CDR1 and CDR2: MNHNS, SASEGT. The CDR3 sequence is CASSDAGQGQETQYF. CDR3 DNA sequence: TGTGCCAGCAGTGATGCTGGGCAGGGGCAAGAGACCCAGTACTTC.

A note on this clone: This sample includes further DNA sequences coding for the same CDR3. The rearrangement joins TRBV19 to TRBJ2-7; the D gene is possibly TRBD1 (6 bases). Trimming removed 5 bases at V and 1 base at J, with 15 bases between. This CDR3 comprises 15 residues. CDR1 is LNHDA, CDR2 SQIVND, per germline (reference sequence). This CDR3 is CASSLQGYESYEQYF. Written as DNA, the CDR3 is TGTGCCAGTAGTTTACAGGGTTACGAATCCTACGAGCAGTACTTC.

This clone was seen only once. The chain recombines TRBV6-5 with TRBJ1-1; no clear D. This CDR3 contains 15 residues. V lost 0 bases and J lost 0, with 8 bases in between. The V gene's germline CDR1 is MNHEY and CDR2 SVGAGI. CDR3 amino acids: CASSYSGNLNTEAFF. The CDR3 DNA reads TGTGCCAGCAGTTACTCGGGGAACTTGAACACTGAAGCTTTCTTT.

The chain joins TRBV6-6 to TRBJ2-7, with D tentatively TRBD1 (7 bases). Germline V gives CDR1 MNHNY, CDR2 SVGAGI (reference sequence). The V and J ends lost 2 bases and 6 bases respectively, with 17 bases between them. The CDR3 covers 15 residues. The DNA for the CDR3 is TGTGCCAGCAGTTACGTCAGGGCAGGGGGAGGCGAGCAGTACTTC. It yields the protein CASSYVRAGGGEQYF.

This chain links TRBV18 with TRBJ2-7, with D tentatively TRBD2 (5 bases). This CDR3 is 13 amino acids long. The V and J ends lost 6 bases and 6 bases respectively, with 15 bases between them. Germline V gene sequence: CDR1 KGHSH, CDR2 LQKENI. As DNA, the CDR3 is TGTGCCAGCTCCCCCGGCGGGCAGGCCGAGCAGTACTTC. This codes for CASSPGGQAEQYF.

The genes are TRBV2 and TRBJ2-7, with 8 bases aligning to TRBD2. The junction had 8 bases not matched to a gene; V was cut back by 6 bases and J by 4 bases. The CDR3 consists of 14 residues. Germline assignment: CDR1 SNHLY and CDR2 FYNNEI. The CDR3 sequence is CASRSQRESYEQYF. The DNA for the CDR3 is TGTGCCAGCAGGTCCCAGCGGGAGTCATACGAGCAGTACTTC.

J is TRBJ1-6 and V is TRBV30; D is unresolved. The CDR3 runs 14 residues. Germline CDR1 reads GTSNPN; CDR2 reads SVGIG (reference sequence). CDR3 DNA: TGTGCTCTTAGTGAGGGAGTCGAAAATTCACCCCTCCACTTT. Translated: CALSEGVENSPLHF. The variable domain in full, completed from reference TRBV30 and TRBJ1-6, reads SQTIHQWPATLVQPVGSPLSLECTVEGTSNPNLYWYRQAAGRGLQLLFYSVGIGQISSEVPQNLSASRPQDRQFILSSKKLLLSDSGFYLCALSEGVENSPLHFGNGTRLTVT.